There are many counts of the clone carrying this T cell receptor (beta chain). The antigen is not known. Researchers took RNA transcripts and amplified the TCR beta CDR3 regions from them. During a first-round RT-PCR of the TCR CDR3, the HTBI primer set was used. TCRdb independently ran MiXCR on the multiplex PCR reads; one entry per CDR3 protein. The data show under 300,000 distinct CDR3 sequences, more than 10% seen once. This sample stems from a study of T cells in Graves' hyperthyroidism and ophthalmopathy. The study left out patients who had uncontrolled infection, other autoimmune disease, pregnancy or lactation. It was at first hyperthyroidism diagnosis, before any ophthalmopathy symptoms, that the blood sample was taken. Study results and caveats: Blood also contained most expanded thyroid clonotypes above 0.001.

Looked up from germline, CDR1 is MNHNS and CDR2 is SASEGT. V lost 0 bases and J lost 4, with 13 bases in between. This CDR3 region has 16 residues. This sequence originates from a woman aged 25 to 39 with Graves' hyperthyroidism that later progressed to Graves' ophthalmopathy. The specimen was blood. The chain carries TRBV6-1 and TRBJ1-5; D might be TRBD1 (6 bases). The CDR3 DNA is TGTGCCAGCAGTGAAGCGCCGGGGGCAGGTAATCAGCCCCAGCATTTT. It translates to CASSEAPGAGNQPQHF.